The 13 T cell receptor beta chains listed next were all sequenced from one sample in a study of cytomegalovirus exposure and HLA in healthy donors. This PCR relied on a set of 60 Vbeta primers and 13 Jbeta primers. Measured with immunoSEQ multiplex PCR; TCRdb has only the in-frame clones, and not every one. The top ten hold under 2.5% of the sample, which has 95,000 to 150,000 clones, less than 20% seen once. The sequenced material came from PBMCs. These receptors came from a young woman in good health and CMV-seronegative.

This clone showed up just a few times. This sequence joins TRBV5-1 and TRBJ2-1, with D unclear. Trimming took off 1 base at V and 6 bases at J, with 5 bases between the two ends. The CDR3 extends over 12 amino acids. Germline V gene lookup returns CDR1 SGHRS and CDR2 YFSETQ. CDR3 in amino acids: CASSLYGNEQFF. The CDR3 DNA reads TGCGCCAGCAGCTTGTACGGCAATGAGCAGTTCTTC.

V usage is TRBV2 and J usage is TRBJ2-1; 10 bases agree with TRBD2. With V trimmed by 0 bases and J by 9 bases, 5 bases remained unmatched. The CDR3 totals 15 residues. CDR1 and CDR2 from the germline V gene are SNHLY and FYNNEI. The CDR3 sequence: CASSEALKRGGEQFF. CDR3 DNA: TGTGCCAGCAGTGAAGCGCTTAAGCGGGGGGGTGAGCAGTTCTTC.

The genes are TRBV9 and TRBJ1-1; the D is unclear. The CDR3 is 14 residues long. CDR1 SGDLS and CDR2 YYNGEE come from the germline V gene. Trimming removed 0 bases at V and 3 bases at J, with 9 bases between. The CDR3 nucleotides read TGTGCCAGCAGCGTAGCGGGGAGGGACACTGAAGCTTTCTTT. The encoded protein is CASSVAGRDTEAFF.

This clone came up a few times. CDR3 bases: TGCGCCAGCAGTGCCGAGCGGGGGGGAAACATTCAGTACTTC. This encodes CASSAERGGNIQYF. V usage is TRBV10-1 and J usage is TRBJ2-4, with TRBD2 matching 10 bases. The CDR3 totals 14 residues. The ends lost 4 bases at V and 6 bases at J; junction bases unmatched: 3. Germline-derived CDR1 and CDR2 are WNHNN and SYGVQD (reference sequence).

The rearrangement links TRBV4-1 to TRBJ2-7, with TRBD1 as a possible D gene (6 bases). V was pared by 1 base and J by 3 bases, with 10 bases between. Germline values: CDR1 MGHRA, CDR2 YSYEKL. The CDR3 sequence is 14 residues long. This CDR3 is CASSQAQGLYEQYF. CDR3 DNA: TGCGCCAGCAGCCAAGCACAGGGTCTCTACGAGCAGTACTTC.

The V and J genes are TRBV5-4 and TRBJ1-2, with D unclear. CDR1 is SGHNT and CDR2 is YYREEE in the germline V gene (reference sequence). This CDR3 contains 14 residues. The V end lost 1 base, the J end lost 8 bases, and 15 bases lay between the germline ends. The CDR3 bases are TGTGCCAGCAGCTTGATTTTGAGGCCCAAAGGCTACACCTTC. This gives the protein CASSLILRPKGYTF.

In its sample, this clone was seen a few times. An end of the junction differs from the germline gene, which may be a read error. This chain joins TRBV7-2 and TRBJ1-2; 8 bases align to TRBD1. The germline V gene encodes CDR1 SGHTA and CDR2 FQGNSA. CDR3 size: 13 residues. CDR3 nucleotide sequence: TGTGCCAGCAGACGCCGGGACAGGTTATCCGTTGCCTTC. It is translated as CASRRRDRLSVAF.

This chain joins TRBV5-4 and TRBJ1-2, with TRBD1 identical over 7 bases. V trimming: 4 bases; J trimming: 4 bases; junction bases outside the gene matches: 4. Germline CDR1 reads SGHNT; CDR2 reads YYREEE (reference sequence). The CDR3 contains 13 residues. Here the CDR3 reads CASSPGGSYGYTF. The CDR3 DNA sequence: TGTGCCAGCAGCCCAGGGGGATCCTATGGCTACACCTTC.

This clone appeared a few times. Written as DNA, the CDR3 is TGTGCCAGCAGCTTAGAAGGAGGAGTAAACACCGGGGAGCTGTTTTTT. Amino acid sequence: CASSLEGGVNTGELFF. The chain employs TRBV13 and TRBJ2-2, with D maybe TRBD2 (5 bases). The length of the CDR3 is 16 residues. Trimming took 1 base from V and 2 from J, leaving 11 bases between them. CDR1 and CDR2 from the germline V gene are PRHDT and FYEKMQ (reference sequence).

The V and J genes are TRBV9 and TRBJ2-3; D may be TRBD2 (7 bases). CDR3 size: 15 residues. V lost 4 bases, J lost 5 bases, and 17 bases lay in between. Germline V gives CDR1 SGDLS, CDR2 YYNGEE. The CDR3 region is CASSLLYREGDTQYF. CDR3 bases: TGTGCCAGCAGCCTTCTGTACAGGGAGGGAGATACGCAGTATTTT.

The CDR3 reads CASSVGPEETQYF. The CDR3 DNA is TGTGCCAGCAGCGTAGGGCCTGAAGAGACCCAGTACTTC. The chain couples TRBV9 to TRBJ2-5; no definite D call. Germline V gene data show CDR1 as SGDLS and CDR2 as YYNGEE. The CDR3 runs 13 residues. V dropped 0 bases and J dropped 3 bases, with 6 bases sitting between them. The variable domain in full, completed from reference TRBV9 and TRBJ2-5, reads DSGVTQTPKHLITATGQRVTLRCSPRSGDLSVYWYQQSLDQGLQFLIQYYNGEERAKGNILERFSAQQFPDLHSELNLSSLELGDSALYFCASSVGPEETQYFGPGTRLLVL.

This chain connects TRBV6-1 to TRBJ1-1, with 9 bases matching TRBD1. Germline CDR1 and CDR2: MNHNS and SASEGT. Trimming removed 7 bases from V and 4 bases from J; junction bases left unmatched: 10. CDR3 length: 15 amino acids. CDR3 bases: TGTGCCAGCACCAGTGGACAGGGGCGATTCACTGAAGCTTTCTTT. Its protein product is CASTSGQGRFTEAFF.

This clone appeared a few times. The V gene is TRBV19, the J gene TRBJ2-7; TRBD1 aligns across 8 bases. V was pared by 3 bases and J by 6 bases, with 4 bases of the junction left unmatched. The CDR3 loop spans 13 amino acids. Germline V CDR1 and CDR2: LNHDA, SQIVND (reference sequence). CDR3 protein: CASSMGTGGEQYF. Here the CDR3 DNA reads TGTGCCAGTAGTATGGGAACAGGGGGCGAGCAGTACTTC.